A single sample is the source of the 29 T cell receptor beta chains below, sequenced in a study of T cell changes during pregnancy in multiple sclerosis. Sequencing used immunoSEQ multiplex PCR; TCRdb keeps in-frame clones, though not all of them. The data contain approximately 70,000 clones, 75% to 95% of them singletons. Source: peripheral blood, taken in the first trimester of pregnancy. The receptors were sampled from a female donor with multiple sclerosis, enrolled in a pregnancy study.

The rearrangement joins TRBV25-1 to TRBJ1-2; 7 bases map to TRBD1. CDR3 length: 15 residues. Germline loops: CDR1 MGHDK, CDR2 SYGVNS. J gave up 2 bases and V 4 bases, and 7 bases lay outside the gene matches. The CDR3 sequence: CASSGATGLNYGYTF. In DNA, the CDR3 is TGTGCCAGCAGTGGGGCGACAGGGCTAAACTATGGCTACACCTTC.

The chain recombines TRBV27 with TRBJ1-3, with D perhaps TRBD1 (6 bases). The CDR3 covers 15 residues. V was cut by 3 bases and J by 2 bases, with 11 bases left in between. Germline lookup yields CDR1 MNHEY and CDR2 SMNVEV (reference sequence). The CDR3 loop is CASSFRGGAGNTIYF. CDR3 nucleotide sequence: TGTGCCAGCAGTTTTAGGGGGGGTGCTGGAAACACCATATATTTT.

The chain combines TRBV19 with TRBJ2-6; 8 bases are shared with TRBD1. Trimming took 5 bases from V and 0 from J; bases not matched to a gene: 12. The germline V gene encodes CDR1 LNHDA and CDR2 SQIVND (reference sequence). The CDR3 length is 19 residues. This CDR3 is CASSGRWGQEDSGANVLTF. CDR3 nucleotide sequence: TGTGCCAGTAGTGGTCGGTGGGGACAGGAAGACTCTGGGGCCAACGTCCTGACTTTC.

CDR3 loop: CASSLGRGAYNEQFF. Written as DNA, the CDR3 is TGTGCCAGCAGCTTGGGACGGGGGGCCTACAATGAGCAGTTCTTC. The chain recombines TRBV5-4 with TRBJ2-1, with 7 nucleotides matching TRBD2. This CDR3 has 15 residues. The junction had 2 bases not matched to a gene; V was cut back by 0 bases and J by 2 bases. The germline gives CDR1 SGHNT, CDR2 YYREEE (reference sequence).

The chain links TRBV5-1 to TRBJ2-7; tentative D call: TRBD2 (5 bases). Germline CDR1 is SGHRS and CDR2 is YFSETQ. V lost 5 bases, J lost 4 bases, and 19 bases lay in between. The CDR3 runs to 15 residues. Written as DNA, the CDR3 is TGCGCCAGCAGTCCCACGGGGAGAAGTACGTACGAGCAGTACTTC. Translating it yields CASSPTGRSTYEQYF.

V is TRBV6-5 and J is TRBJ2-5, with D perhaps TRBD2 (6 bases). The ends were cut back, 5 bases at V and 2 bases at J, with 15 bases in the middle. The CDR3 runs to 15 residues. CDR1 is MNHEY, CDR2 SVGAGI, per germline. In DNA form, the CDR3 reads TGTGCCAGCAGTCCCTGGGACTCACAACAAGAGACCCAGTACTTC. The encoded protein is CASSPWDSQQETQYF.

The CDR3 loop is CASGLSQGEYEQYF. The CDR3, as DNA: TGTGCCAGCGGACTCAGCCAGGGGGAATACGAGCAGTACTTC. The chain is built from TRBV6-1 and TRBJ2-7, with 7 bases matching TRBD1. Losses at the gene ends were 8 bases for V and 4 bases for J; bases not matched to a gene: 11. Germline V lookup: CDR1 MNHNS, CDR2 SASEGT. The CDR3 is 14 amino acids.

V and J are TRBV27 and TRBJ1-2; no firm D call. CDR3 length equals 13 residues. Deletions cut 2 bases from V and 7 bases from J, with 11 bases between. Germline assignment: CDR1 MNHEY and CDR2 SMNVEV (reference sequence). The CDR3 DNA sequence: TGTGCCAGCAGTTTAGGTCCGAGGTCTGGCTACACCTTC. Its translation is CASSLGPRSGYTF.

The chain joins TRBV7-3 to TRBJ2-1; 9 nucleotides line up with TRBD2. Germline CDR1 is SGHTA and CDR2 is FQGTGA. V shed 5 bases, J shed 5 bases, and the junction held 10 bases outside the gene matches. CDR3 length: 16 amino acids. CDR3 DNA: TGTGCCAGCAGCGAAAGAGGCGGGGGGGTTCACAATGAGCAGTTCTTC. It yields the protein CASSERGGGVHNEQFF.

The V gene is TRBV19, the J gene TRBJ1-1; TRBD1 might be the D (5 bases). The germline V and J ends were trimmed by 4 bases and 1 base, with 13 bases remaining between them. Looked up from germline, CDR1 is LNHDA and CDR2 is SQIVND (reference sequence). CDR3 length equals 15 residues. The CDR3 here is CASSTAGRTNTEAFF. Written as DNA, the CDR3 is TGTGCCAGTAGTACCGCGGGACGGACGAACACTGAAGCTTTCTTT.

J is TRBJ2-3 and V is TRBV6-1; TRBD2 matches at 11 bases. CDR3 length: 15 residues. Losses at the gene ends were 6 bases for V and 3 bases for J; bases not matched to a gene: 5. Germline CDR1 and CDR2: MNHNS and SASEGT. CDR3 region: CASSPLAGGTDTQYF. The CDR3 region has the DNA TGTGCCAGCAGCCCGCTAGCGGGAGGTACAGATACGCAGTATTTT.

This clone was picked up a small number of times. V and J are TRBV29-1 and TRBJ1-5; TRBD1 matches at 8 bases. Germline V gene lookup returns CDR1 SQVTM and CDR2 ANQGSEA. V gave up 6 bases and J gave up 1 base; unmatched junction bases: 8. The CDR3 spans 15 residues. CDR3 sequence: CSVVPSGGSNQPQHF. In DNA, the CDR3 is TGCAGCGTCGTTCCTTCAGGGGGCAGCAATCAGCCCCAGCATTTT.

The genes are TRBV5-1 and TRBJ2-7; TRBD1 matches 11 bases. The V and J ends lost 4 bases and 8 bases, in that order; junction bases with no gene match: 8. CDR1 is SGHRS, CDR2 YFSETQ, per germline. The CDR3 runs 14 residues. CDR3 sequence (DNA): TGCGCCAGCAGCGACGGACAGGGGGCGACGAAGCAGTACTTC. Amino acids: CASSDGQGATKQYF.

The CDR3 nucleotides read TGTGCCAGCAGACGGGGAGGGACGGCGGGCGTTGGCTACACCTTC. Encoded protein: CASRRGGTAGVGYTF. The rearrangement links TRBV27 to TRBJ1-2; tentatively, D is TRBD1 (5 bases). Looked up from germline, CDR1 is MNHEY and CDR2 is SMNVEV (reference sequence). Deletions cut 6 bases from V and 7 bases from J, with 21 bases between. The CDR3 is 15 residues long.

This rearrangement joins TRBV19 to TRBJ1-2; TRBD1 aligns across 7 bases. Germline V lookup: CDR1 LNHDA, CDR2 SQIVND (reference sequence). The CDR3 has 14 residues. V lost 8 bases and J lost 2; bases outside the gene matches: 8. This CDR3 is CASLDRARNYGYTF. CDR3 nucleotide sequence: TGTGCCAGTCTCGACAGGGCGAGGAACTATGGCTACACCTTC. The complete variable domain, with remaining parts taken from reference TRBV19 and TRBJ1-2, reads DGGITQSPKYLFRKEGQNVTLSCEQNLNHDAMYWYRQDPGQGLRLIYYSQIVNDFQKGDIAEGYSVSREKKESFPLTVTSAQKNPTAFYLCASLDRARNYGYTFGSGTRLTVV.

The chain uses TRBV5-6 and TRBJ2-3; D is unresolved. This CDR3 comprises 13 residues. Trimming took 5 bases from V and 6 from J, leaving 13 bases between them. Per the germline V gene, CDR1 is SGHDT and CDR2 is YYEEEE. The CDR3 DNA follows: TGTGCCAGCAGGCCCGCACACGTGGATACGCAGTATTTT. It encodes CASRPAHVDTQYF.

The gene calls are TRBV5-1 and TRBJ1-4, with 10 positions matching TRBD1. Germline V gene data show CDR1 as SGHRS and CDR2 as YFSETQ. V shed 4 bases and J 6 bases; nucleotides not matched to a gene: 3. This CDR3 spans 14 amino acids. CDR3 DNA sequence: TGCGCCAGCAGCCCGGGACAGGGGCATGAAAAACTGTTTTTT. Its protein is CASSPGQGHEKLFF.

This clone was detected once. This chain connects TRBV5-1 to TRBJ2-3, with TRBD1 matching 8 bases. The trim removed 5 bases at V and 4 bases at J, leaving 9 bases unmatched. CDR1 is SGHRS and CDR2 is YFSETQ in the germline V gene. The CDR3 covers 15 residues. In nucleotides, the CDR3 is TGCGCCAGCAGACCTGACAGGGGTACTGCAGATACGCAGTATTTT. Protein product: CASRPDRGTADTQYF. The full variable domain, in which reference TRBV5-1 and TRBJ2-3 provide the parts outside the CDR3, is KAGVTQTPRYLIKTRGQQVTLSCSPISGHRSVSWYQQTPGQGLQFLFEYFSETQRNKGNFPGRFSGRQFSNSRSEMNVSTLELGDSALYLCASRPDRGTADTQYFGPGTRLTVL.

The chain links TRBV7-3 to TRBJ2-7; possibly TRBD2 for D (6 bases). This CDR3 region has 13 residues. Germline lookup yields CDR1 SGHTA and CDR2 FQGTGA. Trimming took off 5 bases at V and 2 bases at J, with 10 bases between the two ends. Here the CDR3 DNA reads TGTGCCAGCAGCCGGGACTCTACCTACGAGCAGTACTTC. Encoded protein: CASSRDSTYEQYF.

The V and J genes are TRBV7-9 and TRBJ1-2; D possibly corresponds to TRBD1 (6 bases). This CDR3 region has 14 residues. V was trimmed by 5 bases and J by 4 bases, leaving 14 bases between them. Germline V gene sequence: CDR1 SEHNR, CDR2 FQNEAQ (reference sequence). Written as DNA, the CDR3 is TGTGCCAGCAGCCAGCCAGGGGACGGCTATGGCTACACCTTC. Protein product: CASSQPGDGYGYTF.

There are a few counts of this clone. V usage is TRBV6-1 and J usage is TRBJ1-2; 8 nucleotides match TRBD1. This CDR3 has 13 residues. The trim removed 6 bases at V and 6 bases at J, leaving 6 bases unmatched. From germline, CDR1 is MNHNS and CDR2 SASEGT. The chain's CDR3 is CASRVRQGNGYTF. CDR3 nucleotide sequence: TGTGCCAGCAGGGTCAGACAGGGGAATGGCTACACCTTC.

V gene TRBV10-3 combines with J gene TRBJ2-7; 8 nucleotides agree with TRBD1. This CDR3 region has 19 residues. Losses at the gene ends were 0 bases for V and 0 bases for J; bases not matched to a gene: 13. Germline CDR1 reads ENHRY; CDR2 reads SYGVKD. In DNA form, the CDR3 reads TGTGCCATCAGTGAGTCGAACCCAACTTCAGGGGGCCTCTCCTACGAGCAGTACTTC. This translates into CAISESNPTSGGLSYEQYF.

The chain joins TRBV29-1 to TRBJ2-1, with 8 bases lining up with TRBD2. Germline CDR1 reads SQVTM; CDR2 reads ANQGSEA. There are 13 residues in the CDR3. The CDR3 DNA reads TGCTCCACTTCCGGGGGGGCCCCCAATGAGCAGTTCTTC. Amino acids: CSTSGGAPNEQFF.

The rearrangement links TRBV2 to TRBJ1-1; no reliable D call. The germline V gene has CDR1 SNHLY and CDR2 FYNNEI. Trimming took off 0 bases at V and 0 bases at J, with 11 bases between the two ends. This CDR3 comprises 16 residues. The CDR3 DNA reads as TGTGCCAGCAGTGAAGCGCGGCAGCTATTGAACACTGAAGCTTTCTTT. Protein sequence: CASSEARQLLNTEAFF.

The V and J genes are TRBV6-1 and TRBJ2-7; 7 bases match TRBD1. This CDR3 is built from 12 residues. In germline, CDR1 is MNHNS, CDR2 SASEGT. With V trimmed by 7 bases and J by 11 bases, 11 bases remained unmatched. CDR3: CASIPVTGSKYF. The CDR3 nucleotides are TGTGCCAGCATTCCAGTGACAGGGTCGAAGTACTTC.

V and J are TRBV25-1 and TRBJ2-5; perhaps TRBD1 as D (6 bases). The J call may not be correct, given that the DNA end is closer to TRBJ2-7. The CDR3 totals 15 residues. The germline V gene encodes CDR1 MGHDK and CDR2 SYGVNS. CDR3 residues: CASSERSGAVYEQYF. CDR3 sequence (DNA): TGTGCCAGCAGTGAAAGATCAGGGGCGGTCTACGAGCAGTACTTC.

The rearrangement links TRBV27 to TRBJ1-5; 7 positions agree with TRBD1. With 5 bases clipped from V and 6 bases from J, the junction kept 7 bases outside the gene matches. The CDR3 is 14 residues long. Looked up from germline, CDR1 is MNHEY and CDR2 is SMNVEV (reference sequence). This chain's CDR3 is CASSTTGEAQPQHF. In DNA, the CDR3 is TGTGCCAGCAGTACTACAGGGGAGGCTCAGCCCCAGCATTTT.

This chain connects TRBV7-9 to TRBJ2-7; TRBD1 agrees at 11 bases. The CDR3 totals 17 residues. V dropped 5 bases and J dropped 2; count of bases not matched to a gene: 11. Germline V gene sequence: CDR1 SEHNR, CDR2 FQNEAQ (reference sequence). This chain's CDR3 is CASSPGTGGPSTYEQYF. For the CDR3, the DNA is TGTGCCAGCAGCCCCGGGACAGGGGGACCTTCAACCTACGAGCAGTACTTC.

V is TRBV28 and J is TRBJ1-1, with 7 bases matching TRBD1. Germline-derived CDR1 and CDR2 are MDHEN and SYDVKM. This CDR3 has 15 residues. V gave up 6 bases and J gave up 5 bases; unmatched junction bases: 12. The chain's CDR3 is CASRFRTGRGTEAFF. CDR3 DNA: TGTGCCAGCAGATTCCGGACAGGTCGGGGGACTGAAGCTTTCTTT.